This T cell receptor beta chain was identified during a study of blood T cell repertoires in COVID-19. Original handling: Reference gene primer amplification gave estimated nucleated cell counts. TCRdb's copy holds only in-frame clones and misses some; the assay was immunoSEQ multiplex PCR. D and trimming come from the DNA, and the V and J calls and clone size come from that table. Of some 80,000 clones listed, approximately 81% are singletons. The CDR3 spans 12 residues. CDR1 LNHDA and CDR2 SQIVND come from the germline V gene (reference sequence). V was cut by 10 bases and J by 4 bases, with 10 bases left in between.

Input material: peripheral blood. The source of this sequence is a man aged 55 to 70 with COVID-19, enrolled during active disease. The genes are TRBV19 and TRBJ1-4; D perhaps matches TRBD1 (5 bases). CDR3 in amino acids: CATSQDNEKLFF. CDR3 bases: TGTGCCACGTCACAGGATAATGAAAAACTGTTTTTT.